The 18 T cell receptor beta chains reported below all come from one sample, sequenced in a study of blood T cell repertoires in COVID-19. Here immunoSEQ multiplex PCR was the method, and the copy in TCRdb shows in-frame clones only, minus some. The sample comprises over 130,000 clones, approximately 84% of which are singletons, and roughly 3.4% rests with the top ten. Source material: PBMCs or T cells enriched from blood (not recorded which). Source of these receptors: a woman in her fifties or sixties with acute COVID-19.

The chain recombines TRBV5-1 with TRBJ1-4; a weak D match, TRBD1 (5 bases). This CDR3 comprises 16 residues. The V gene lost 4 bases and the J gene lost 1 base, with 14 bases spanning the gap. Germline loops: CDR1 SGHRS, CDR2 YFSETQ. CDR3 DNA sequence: TGCGCCAGCAGCATACGGGACGGGAGAACTAATGAAAAACTGTTTTTT. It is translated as CASSIRDGRTNEKLFF. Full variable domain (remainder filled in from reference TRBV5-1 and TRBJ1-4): KAGVTQTPRYLIKTRGQQVTLSCSPISGHRSVSWYQQTPGQGLQFLFEYFSETQRNKGNFPGRFSGRQFSNSRSEMNVSTLELGDSALYLCASSIRDGRTNEKLFFGSGTQLSVL.

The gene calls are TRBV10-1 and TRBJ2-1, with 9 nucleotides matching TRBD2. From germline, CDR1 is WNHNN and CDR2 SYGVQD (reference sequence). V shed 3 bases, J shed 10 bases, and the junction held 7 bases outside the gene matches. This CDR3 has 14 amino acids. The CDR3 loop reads CASSEASGMREQFF. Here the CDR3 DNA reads TGCGCCAGCAGTGAAGCTAGCGGGATGCGAGAGCAGTTCTTC.

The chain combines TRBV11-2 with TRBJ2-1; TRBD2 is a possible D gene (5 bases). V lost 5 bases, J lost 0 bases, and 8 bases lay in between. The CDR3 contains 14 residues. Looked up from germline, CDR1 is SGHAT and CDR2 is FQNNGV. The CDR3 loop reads CASSITSSYNEQFF. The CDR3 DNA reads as TGTGCCAGCAGCATAACTAGCTCCTACAATGAGCAGTTCTTC.

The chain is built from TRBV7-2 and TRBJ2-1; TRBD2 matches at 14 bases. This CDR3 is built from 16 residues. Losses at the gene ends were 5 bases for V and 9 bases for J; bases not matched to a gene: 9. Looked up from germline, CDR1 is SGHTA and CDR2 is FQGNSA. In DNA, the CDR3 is TGTGCCAGCAGCAGACCGGGACTAGCGGGAGAGGGTGAGCAGTTCTTC. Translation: CASSRPGLAGEGEQFF.

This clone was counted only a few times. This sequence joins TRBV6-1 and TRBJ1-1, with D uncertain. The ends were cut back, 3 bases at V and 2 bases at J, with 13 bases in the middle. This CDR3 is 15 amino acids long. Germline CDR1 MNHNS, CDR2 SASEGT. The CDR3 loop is CASSDGRVKNTEAFF. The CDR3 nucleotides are TGTGCCAGCAGTGACGGGCGGGTTAAAAACACTGAAGCTTTCTTT.

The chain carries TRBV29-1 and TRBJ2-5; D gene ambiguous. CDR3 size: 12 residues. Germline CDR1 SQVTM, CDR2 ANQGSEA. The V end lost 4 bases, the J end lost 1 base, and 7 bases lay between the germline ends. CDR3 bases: TGCAGCGTTGCCCTGTCCCAAGAGACCCAGTACTTC. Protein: CSVALSQETQYF.

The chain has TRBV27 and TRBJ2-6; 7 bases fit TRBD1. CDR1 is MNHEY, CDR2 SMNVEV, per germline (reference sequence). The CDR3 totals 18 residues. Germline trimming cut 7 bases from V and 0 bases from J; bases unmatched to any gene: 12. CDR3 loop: CASKGGASPRSGANVLTF. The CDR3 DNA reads TGTGCCAGCAAAGGGGGCGCGTCCCCCCGCTCTGGGGCCAACGTCCTGACTTTC.

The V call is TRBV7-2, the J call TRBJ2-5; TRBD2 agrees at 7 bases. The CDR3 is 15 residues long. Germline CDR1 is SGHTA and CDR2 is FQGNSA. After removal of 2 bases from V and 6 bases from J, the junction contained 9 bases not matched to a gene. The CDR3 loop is CASSLLGLIKQTQYF. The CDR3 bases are TGTGCCAGCAGCTTATTGGGACTAATTAAACAGACCCAGTACTTC.

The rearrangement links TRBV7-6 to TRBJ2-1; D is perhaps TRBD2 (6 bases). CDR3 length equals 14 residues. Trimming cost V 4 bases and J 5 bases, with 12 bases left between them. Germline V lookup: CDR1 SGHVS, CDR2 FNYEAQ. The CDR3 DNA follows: TGTGCCAGCAGCTCCGGGAGTTGGCACAATGAGCAGTTCTTC. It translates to CASSSGSWHNEQFF. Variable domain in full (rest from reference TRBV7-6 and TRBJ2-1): GAGVSQSPRYKVTKRGQDVALRCDPISGHVSLYWYRQALGQGPEFLTYFNYEAQQDKSGLPNDRFSAERPEGSISTLTIQRTEQRDSAMYRCASSSGSWHNEQFFGPGTRLTVL.

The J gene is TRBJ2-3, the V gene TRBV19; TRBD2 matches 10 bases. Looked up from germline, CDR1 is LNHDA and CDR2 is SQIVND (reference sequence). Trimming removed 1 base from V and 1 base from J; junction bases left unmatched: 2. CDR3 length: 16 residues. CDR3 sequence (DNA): TGTGCCAGTAGTATAGGGGGGACTAGCGGCACAGATACGCAGTATTTT. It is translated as CASSIGGTSGTDTQYF.

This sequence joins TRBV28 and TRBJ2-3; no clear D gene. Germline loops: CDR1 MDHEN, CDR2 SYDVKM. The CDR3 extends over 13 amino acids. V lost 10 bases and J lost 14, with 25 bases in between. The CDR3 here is CATLDKIGVRRYF. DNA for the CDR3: TGTGCCACCTTAGACAAGATCGGTGTTCGCAGGTATTTT.

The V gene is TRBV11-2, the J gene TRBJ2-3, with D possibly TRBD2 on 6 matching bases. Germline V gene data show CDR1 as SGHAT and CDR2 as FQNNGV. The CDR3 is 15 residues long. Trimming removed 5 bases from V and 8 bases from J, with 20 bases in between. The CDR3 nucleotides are TGTGCCAGCAGCGGCGGACTACCCATCTTGGGTACGCAGTATTTT. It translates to CASSGGLPILGTQYF.

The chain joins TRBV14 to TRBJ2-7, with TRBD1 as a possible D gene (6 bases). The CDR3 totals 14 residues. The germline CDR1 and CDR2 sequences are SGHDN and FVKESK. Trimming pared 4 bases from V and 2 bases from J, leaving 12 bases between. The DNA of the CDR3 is TGTGCCAGCAGCCCCGACAGGTGGGCCTACGAGCAGTACTTC. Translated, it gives CASSPDRWAYEQYF. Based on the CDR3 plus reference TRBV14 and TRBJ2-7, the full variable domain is EAGVTQFPSHSVIEKGQTVTLRCDPISGHDNLYWYRRVMGKEIKFLLHFVKESKQDESGMPNNRFLAERTGGTYSTLKVQPAELEDSGVYFCASSPDRWAYEQYFGPGTRLTVT.

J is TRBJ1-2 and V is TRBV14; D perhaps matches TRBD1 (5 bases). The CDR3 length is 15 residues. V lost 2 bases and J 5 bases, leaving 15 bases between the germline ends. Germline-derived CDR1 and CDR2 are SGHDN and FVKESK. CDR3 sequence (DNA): TGTGCCAGCAGCCAATCTACCGGGGGGTATTATGGCTACACCTTC. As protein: CASSQSTGGYYGYTF.

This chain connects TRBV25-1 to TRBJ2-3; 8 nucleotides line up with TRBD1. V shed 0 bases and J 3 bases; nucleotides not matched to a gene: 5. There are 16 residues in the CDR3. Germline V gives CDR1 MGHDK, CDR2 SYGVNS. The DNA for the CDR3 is TGTGCCAGCAGTGAATACCCAGGACAGGGTACAGATACGCAGTATTTT. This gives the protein CASSEYPGQGTDTQYF.

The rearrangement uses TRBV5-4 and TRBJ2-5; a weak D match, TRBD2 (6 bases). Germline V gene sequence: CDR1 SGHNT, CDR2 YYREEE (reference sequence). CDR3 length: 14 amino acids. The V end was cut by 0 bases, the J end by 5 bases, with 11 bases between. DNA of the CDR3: TGTGCCAGCAGCTTGGCGGGGGTGGTGGAGACCCAGTACTTC. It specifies CASSLAGVVETQYF.

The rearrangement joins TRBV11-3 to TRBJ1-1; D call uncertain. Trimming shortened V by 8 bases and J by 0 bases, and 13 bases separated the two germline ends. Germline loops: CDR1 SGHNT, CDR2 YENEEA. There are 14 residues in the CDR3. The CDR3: CASSRSGMNTEAFF. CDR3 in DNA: TGTGCCAGCTCCCGGTCGGGAATGAACACTGAAGCTTTCTTT.

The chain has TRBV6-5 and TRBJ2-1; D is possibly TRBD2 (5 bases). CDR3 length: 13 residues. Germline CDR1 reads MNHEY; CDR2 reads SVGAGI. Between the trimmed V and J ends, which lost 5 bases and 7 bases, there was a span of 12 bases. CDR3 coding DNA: TGTGCCAGCAGTCCTTGGACGGGGAATGAGCAGTTCTTC. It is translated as CASSPWTGNEQFF.